The T cell receptor beta chain under discussion was sequenced for a study of Graves' ophthalmopathy and Graves' hyperthyroidism. This clonotype was counted ten times or more. For repertoire sequencing, the TCR beta CDR3 regions were amplified from RNA transcripts. Scientists carried out first-round RT-PCR using HTBI primers and then a second-round multiplex PCR. TCRdb ran MiXCR on the multiplex PCR reads and lists one entry per CDR3 protein. This sample has about 380,000 distinct CDR3 sequences, with 15% found just once. V was cut by 1 base and J by 6 bases, with 7 bases left in between. This CDR3 has 13 amino acids.

The sequenced material came from peripheral blood. This chain joins TRBV12-3 or TRBV12-4 and TRBJ1-5; D not resolved. The source is a woman younger than 30 with stable Graves' hyperthyroidism. CDR3 sequence (DNA): TGTGCCAGCAGTTTAGGAGGTAGTCAGCCCCAGCATTTT. Protein sequence: CASSLGGSQPQHF.